This TCR beta chain was sequenced for a study of T cell responses to AZD1222 COVID-19 vaccine. Whole-study results and caveats: Of spike-specific TCRs, nearly half reportedly target regions left unmutated in variants.

This table comes from immunoSEQ multiplex PCR, and its TCRdb copy is limited to in-frame clones, with some not included. The sample has more than 85,000 clones, 80% to 90% seen once; the top ten hold around 15%. Notes on this clone: Antigen unknown.

The input for sequencing was peripheral blood, taken 28 days after the second AZD1222 dose. The source is an adult who received the AZD1222 COVID-19 vaccine.

In nucleotides, the CDR3 is TGTGCCAGCAGCCAAAACCTAAACTACGAGCAGTACTTC. As protein: CASSQNLNYEQYF. The chain is built from TRBV3-1 (or the pseudogene TRBV3-2) and TRBJ2-7; the D is unclear. The length of the CDR3 is 13 residues. Germline V lookup: CDR1 LGHDT, CDR2 YNNKEL (reference sequence). Trimming cost V 2 bases and J 3 bases, with 8 bases left between them.